This T cell receptor (beta chain) was captured in a study of CD8 T cells in Susac syndrome. Study summary: Blood was drawn from Susac syndrome patients while they were therapy-naive, on corticosteroids, or on intravenous immunoglobulin alone. Study results and limitations: Clonal expansion involving Susac CD8+ cells peaked in TEMRA cells and active patients.

Random hexamers served to reverse transcribe roughly 0.45 to 1 ug RNA. The TCR beta CDR3 was amplified by immunoSEQ multiplex PCR across 54 Vbeta, 13 Jbeta. Each CDR3 protein gets one entry after TCRdb re-called the immunoSEQ multiplex PCR reads with MiXCR. Of some 200,000 distinct CDR3 sequences listed, 95% are singletons. Of note for this clonotype: The antigen is not known.

Patients with Susac syndrome met the recently defined diagnostic criteria for definite or probable disease. The sample comprised CD8+ T cells from PBMCs. This clonotype originated in a human donor with Susac syndrome.

The CDR3 coding sequence is TGTGCCTGGAGTGTAACCAGCACAGATACGCAGTATTTT. Encoded protein: CAWSVTSTDTQYF. J is TRBJ2-3 and V is TRBV30; no clear D. Germline lookup yields CDR1 GTSNPN and CDR2 SVGIG (reference sequence). CDR3 length equals 13 residues. V was pared by 0 bases and J by 0 bases, with 4 bases between.